The 9 T cell receptor beta chains below all came from one sample that was sequenced in a study of PD-1 blockade in classical Hodgkin lymphoma. The assay was immunoSEQ multiplex PCR, and TCRdb's table has in-frame clones only and misses some. The sample includes around 30,000 clones, just over 90% of them seen just once. Noted time point: newly diagnosed, previously untreated cHL patient sample. The sequencing sample was made of peripheral blood mononuclear cells (PBMCs). These TCRs come from a human donor with classical Hodgkin lymphoma.

V is TRBV4-2 and J is TRBJ1-1; a weak D match, TRBD1 (5 bases). The ends were cut back, 0 bases at V and 4 bases at J, with 12 bases in the middle. Germline V gene lookup returns CDR1 LGHNA and CDR2 YNFKEQ. The CDR3 length is 15 residues. CDR3 region: CASSQDSGRGTEAFF. The CDR3 nucleotides are TGTGCCAGCAGCCAAGATTCAGGGAGAGGCACTGAAGCTTTCTTT.

In DNA, the CDR3 is TGTGCCAGCAGCTTAGCGGGTAGGGATACGCAGTATTTT. Amino acids: CASSLAGRDTQYF. V usage is TRBV7-2 and J usage is TRBJ2-3; D unclear. The V end was cut by 0 bases, the J end by 6 bases, with 7 bases between. This CDR3 comprises 13 residues. Germline V gene data show CDR1 as SGHTA and CDR2 as FQGNSA. The complete variable domain, with remaining parts taken from reference TRBV7-2 and TRBJ2-3, reads GAGVSQSPSNKVTEKGKDVELRCDPISGHTALYWYRQSLGQGLEFLIYFQGNSAPDKSGLPSDRFSAERTGGSVSTLTIQRTQQEDSAVYLCASSLAGRDTQYFGPGTRLTVL.

The chain couples TRBV7-2 to TRBJ2-4; 8 positions agree with TRBD1. The germline CDR1 and CDR2 sequences are SGHTA and FQGNSA. Unmatched junction bases numbered 8, after V lost 6 bases and J lost 1 base. CDR3 length: 16 residues. The CDR3 sequence is CASSITGGRAKNIQYF. DNA of the CDR3: TGTGCCAGCAGTATCACAGGGGGTAGGGCCAAAAACATTCAGTACTTC.

The DNA for the CDR3 is TGTGCCAGCACCCCTGGCGGGGCGGGAGTGTCCTACGAGCAGTACTTC. Encoded protein: CASTPGGAGVSYEQYF. The chain employs TRBV28 and TRBJ2-7, with 7 positions matching TRBD2. The J segment lost 1 base and the V segment lost 7 bases, leaving 13 bases of the junction unmatched. Looked up from germline, CDR1 is MDHEN and CDR2 is SYDVKM. The CDR3 loop spans 16 amino acids. Drawing the rest from reference TRBV28 and TRBJ2-7, the complete variable domain is DVKVTQSSRYLVKRTGEKVFLECVQDMDHENMFWYRQDPGLGLRLIYFSYDVKMKEKGDIPEGYSVSREKKERFSLILESASTNQTSMYLCASTPGGAGVSYEQYFGPGTRLTVT.

The rearrangement uses TRBV27 and TRBJ2-2, with D tentatively TRBD2 (7 bases). Germline CDR1 is MNHEY and CDR2 is SMNVEV (reference sequence). Trimming stripped 7 bases from V and 7 bases from J, with 16 bases between. CDR3 length: 14 residues. CDR3 DNA sequence: TGTGCCAGCACCCTACGGGGGGCCGGCGGGGAGCTGTTTTTT. This sequence encodes CASTLRGAGGELFF.

The genes are TRBV6-6 and TRBJ1-2; tentatively, D is TRBD1 (6 bases). In germline, CDR1 is MNHNY, CDR2 SVGAGI (reference sequence). This CDR3 is built from 15 residues. Trimming removed 2 bases at V and 4 bases at J, with 14 bases between. CDR3 in DNA: TGTGCCAGCAGTTACGGGGGCGCAGATGTCTATGGCTACACCTTC. Protein: CASSYGGADVYGYTF.

The gene calls are TRBV5-1 and TRBJ2-5, with 11 bases matching TRBD2. The V gene end was trimmed by 0 bases and the J gene end by 4 bases; junction bases not matched to a gene: 8. Germline values: CDR1 SGHRS, CDR2 YFSETQ. The CDR3 has 17 amino acids. Here the CDR3 DNA reads TGCGCCAGCAGCTTGGGTTTAGCGGGAGGGCCCGGAGAGACCCAGTACTTC. This sequence encodes CASSLGLAGGPGETQYF.

V and J are TRBV20-1 and TRBJ2-7; D call uncertain. This CDR3 region has 11 residues. CDR1 DFQATT and CDR2 SNEGSKA come from the germline V gene (reference sequence). Trimming took off 5 bases at V and 7 bases at J, with 12 bases between the two ends. CDR3 protein: CSARSLGEQYF. CDR3 sequence (DNA): TGCAGTGCTCGGAGTTTAGGGGAGCAGTACTTC.

As regards this clone: The identical CDR3 is also encoded by other nucleotide sequences in the sample. The V call is TRBV30, the J call TRBJ1-5; TRBD1 is a possible D gene (6 bases). Trimming cost V 4 bases and J 5 bases, with 12 bases left between them. In germline, CDR1 is GTSNPN, CDR2 SVGIG (reference sequence). CDR3 length: 13 amino acids. The CDR3 reads CAWNQGNYQPQHF. DNA of the CDR3: TGTGCCTGGAATCAGGGGAATTATCAGCCCCAGCATTTT.